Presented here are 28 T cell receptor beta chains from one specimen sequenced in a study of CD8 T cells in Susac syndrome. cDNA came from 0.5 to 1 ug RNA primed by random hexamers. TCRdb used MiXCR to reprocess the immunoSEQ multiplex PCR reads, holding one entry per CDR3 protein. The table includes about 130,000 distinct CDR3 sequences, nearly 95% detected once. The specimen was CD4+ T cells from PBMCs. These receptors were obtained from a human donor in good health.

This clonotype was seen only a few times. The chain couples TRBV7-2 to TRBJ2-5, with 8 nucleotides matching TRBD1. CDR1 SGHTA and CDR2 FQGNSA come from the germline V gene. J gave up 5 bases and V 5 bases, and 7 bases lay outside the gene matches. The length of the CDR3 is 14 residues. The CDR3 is CASSRTGGRETQYF. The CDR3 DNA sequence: TGTGCCAGCAGCCGTACAGGGGGTCGGGAGACCCAGTACTTC. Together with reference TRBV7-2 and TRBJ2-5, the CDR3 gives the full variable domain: GAGVSQSPSNKVTEKGKDVELRCDPISGHTALYWYRQSLGQGLEFLIYFQGNSAPDKSGLPSDRFSAERTGGSVSTLTIQRTQQEDSAVYLCASSRTGGRETQYFGPGTRLLVL.

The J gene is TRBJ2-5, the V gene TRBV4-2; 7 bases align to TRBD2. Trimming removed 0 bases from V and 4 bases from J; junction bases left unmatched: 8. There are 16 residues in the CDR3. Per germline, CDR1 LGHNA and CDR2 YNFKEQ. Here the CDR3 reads CASSQDLGGSGETQYF. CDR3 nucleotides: TGTGCCAGCAGCCAAGATTTAGGCGGGAGTGGAGAGACCCAGTACTTC.

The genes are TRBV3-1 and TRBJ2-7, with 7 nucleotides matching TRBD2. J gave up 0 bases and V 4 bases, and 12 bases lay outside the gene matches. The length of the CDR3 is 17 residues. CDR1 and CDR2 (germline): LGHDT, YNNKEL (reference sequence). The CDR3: CASSRRGGGGPSYEQYF. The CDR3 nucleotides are TGTGCCAGCAGCCGAAGGGGAGGCGGGGGACCCTCCTACGAGCAGTACTTC.

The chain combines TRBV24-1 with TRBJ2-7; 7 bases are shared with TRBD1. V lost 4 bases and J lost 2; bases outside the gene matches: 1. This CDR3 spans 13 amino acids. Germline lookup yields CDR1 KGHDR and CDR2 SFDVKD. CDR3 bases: TGTGCCACCAGTGAAGGGACAGCCTACGAGCAGTACTTC. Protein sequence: CATSEGTAYEQYF.

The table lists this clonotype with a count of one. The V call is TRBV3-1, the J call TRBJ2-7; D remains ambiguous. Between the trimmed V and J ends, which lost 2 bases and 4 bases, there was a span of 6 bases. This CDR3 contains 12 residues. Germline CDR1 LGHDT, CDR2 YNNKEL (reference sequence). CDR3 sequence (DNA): TGTGCCAGCAGCCAAACGGAGTACGAGCAGTACTTC. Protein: CASSQTEYEQYF.

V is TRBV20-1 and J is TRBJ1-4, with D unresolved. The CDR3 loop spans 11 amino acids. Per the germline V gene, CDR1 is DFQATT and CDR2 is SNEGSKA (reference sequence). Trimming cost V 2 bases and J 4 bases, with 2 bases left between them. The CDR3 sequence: CSARINEKLFF. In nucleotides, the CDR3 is TGCAGTGCTAGAATTAATGAAAAACTGTTTTTT.

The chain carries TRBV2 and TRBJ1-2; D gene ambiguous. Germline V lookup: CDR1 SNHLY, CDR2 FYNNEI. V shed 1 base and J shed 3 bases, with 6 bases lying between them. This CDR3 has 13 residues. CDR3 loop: CASSEDQYYGYTF. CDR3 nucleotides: TGTGCCAGCAGTGAAGATCAGTACTATGGCTACACCTTC.

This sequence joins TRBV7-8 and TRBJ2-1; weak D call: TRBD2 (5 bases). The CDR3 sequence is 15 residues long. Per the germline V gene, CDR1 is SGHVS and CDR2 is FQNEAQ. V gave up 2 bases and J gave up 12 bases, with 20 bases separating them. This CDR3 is CASSLRLGSEGVQFF. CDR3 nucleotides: TGTGCCAGCAGCTTAAGGCTGGGTAGCGAGGGAGTGCAGTTCTTC. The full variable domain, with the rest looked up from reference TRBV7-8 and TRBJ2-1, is GAGVSQSPRYKVAKRGQDVALRCDPISGHVSLFWYQQALGQGPEFLTYFQNEAQLDKSGLPSDRFFAERPEGSVSTLKIQRTQQEDSAVYLCASSLRLGSEGVQFFGPGTRLTVL.

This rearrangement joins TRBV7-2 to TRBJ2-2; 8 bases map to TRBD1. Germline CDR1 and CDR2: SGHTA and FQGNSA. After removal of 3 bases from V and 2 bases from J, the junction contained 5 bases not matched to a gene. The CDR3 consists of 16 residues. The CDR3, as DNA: TGTGCCAGCAGCTTTATGACAGGGGTCAACACCGGGGAGCTGTTTTTT. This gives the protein CASSFMTGVNTGELFF.

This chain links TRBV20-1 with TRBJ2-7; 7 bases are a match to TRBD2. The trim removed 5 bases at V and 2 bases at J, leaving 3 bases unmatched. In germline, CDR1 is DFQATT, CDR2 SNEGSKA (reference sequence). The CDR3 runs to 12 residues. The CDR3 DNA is TGCAGTGCTCCCGGGACTACCTACGAGCAGTACTTC. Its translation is CSAPGTTYEQYF.

CDR3 region: CASSLEGQGSYEQYF. CDR3 sequence (DNA): TGTGCCAGCAGCTTAGAGGGACAGGGAAGCTACGAGCAGTACTTC. The V gene is TRBV7-6, the J gene TRBJ2-7; 9 nucleotides align to TRBD1. The CDR3 is 15 residues long. The V segment lost 1 base and the J segment 3 bases; nucleotides outside the gene matches: 4. CDR1 SGHVS and CDR2 FNYEAQ come from the germline V gene.

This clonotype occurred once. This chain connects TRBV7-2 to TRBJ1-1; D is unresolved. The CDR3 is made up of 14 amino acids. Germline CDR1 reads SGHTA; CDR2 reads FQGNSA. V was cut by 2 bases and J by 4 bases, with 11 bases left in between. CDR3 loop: CASSLYGEGTEAFF. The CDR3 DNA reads TGTGCCAGCAGCTTATACGGGGAAGGCACTGAAGCTTTCTTT.

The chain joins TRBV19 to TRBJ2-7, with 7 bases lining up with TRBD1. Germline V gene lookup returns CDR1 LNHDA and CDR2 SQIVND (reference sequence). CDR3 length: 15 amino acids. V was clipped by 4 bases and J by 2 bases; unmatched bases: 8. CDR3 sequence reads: CASSRGRGNPYEQYF. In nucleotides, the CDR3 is TGTGCCAGTAGTAGGGGCAGGGGGAATCCCTACGAGCAGTACTTC.

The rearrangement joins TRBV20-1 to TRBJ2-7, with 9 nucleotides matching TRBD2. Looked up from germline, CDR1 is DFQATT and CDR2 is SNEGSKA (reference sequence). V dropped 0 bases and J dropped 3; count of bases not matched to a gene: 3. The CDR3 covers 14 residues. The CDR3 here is CSAREASGIYEQYF. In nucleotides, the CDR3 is TGCAGTGCTAGAGAGGCTAGCGGGATCTACGAGCAGTACTTC.

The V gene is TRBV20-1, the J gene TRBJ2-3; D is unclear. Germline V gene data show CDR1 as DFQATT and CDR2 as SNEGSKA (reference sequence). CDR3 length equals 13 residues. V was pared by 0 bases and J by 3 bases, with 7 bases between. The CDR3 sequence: CSARDESTDTQYF. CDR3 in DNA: TGCAGTGCTAGAGACGAGAGTACAGATACGCAGTATTTT.

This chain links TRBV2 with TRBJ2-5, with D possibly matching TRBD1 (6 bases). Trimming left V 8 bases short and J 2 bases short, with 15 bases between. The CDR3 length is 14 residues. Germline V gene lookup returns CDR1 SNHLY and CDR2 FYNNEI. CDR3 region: CASCRTAIQETQYF. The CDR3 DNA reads TGTGCCAGCTGTAGGACAGCGATTCAAGAGACCCAGTACTTC.

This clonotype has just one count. The CDR3 protein is CSVESPSGGGTMRQFF. The CDR3 nucleotides are TGCAGCGTTGAATCCCCCTCCGGGGGAGGTACAATGAGACAGTTCTTC. The chain has TRBV29-1 and TRBJ2-1; tentatively, D is TRBD2 (6 bases). CDR3 size: 16 residues. Trimming cost V 2 bases and J 13 bases, with 27 bases left between them. Germline-derived CDR1 and CDR2 are SQVTM and ANQGSEA.

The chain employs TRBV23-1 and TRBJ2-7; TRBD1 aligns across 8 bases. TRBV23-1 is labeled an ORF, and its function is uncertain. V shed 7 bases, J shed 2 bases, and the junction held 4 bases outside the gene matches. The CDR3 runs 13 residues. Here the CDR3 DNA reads TGCGCCAGCACCGGACAGGGTGCCTACGAGCAGTACTTC. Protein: CASTGQGAYEQYF.

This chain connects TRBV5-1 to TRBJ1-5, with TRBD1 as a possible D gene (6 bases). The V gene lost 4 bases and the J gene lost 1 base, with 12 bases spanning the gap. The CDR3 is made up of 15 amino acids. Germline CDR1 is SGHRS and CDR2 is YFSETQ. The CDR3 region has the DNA TGCGCCAGCAGCCCCCAAACAGGGAGCAATCAGCCCCAGCATTTT. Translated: CASSPQTGSNQPQHF.

The CDR3: CSTGQDTYGYTF. Written as DNA, the CDR3 is TGCAGTACCGGACAGGACACCTATGGCTACACCTTC. J is TRBJ1-2 and V is TRBV20-1, with 7 nucleotides matching TRBD1. V was clipped by 8 bases and J by 4 bases; unmatched bases: 7. This CDR3 is 12 amino acids long. Germline V gene data show CDR1 as DFQATT and CDR2 as SNEGSKA (reference sequence).

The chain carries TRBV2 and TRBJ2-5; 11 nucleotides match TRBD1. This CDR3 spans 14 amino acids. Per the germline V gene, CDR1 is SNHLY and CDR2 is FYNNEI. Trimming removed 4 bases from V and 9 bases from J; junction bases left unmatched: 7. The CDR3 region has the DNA TGTGCCAGCAGTGGAGGGACAGGGGGTTCTCCCCAGTACTTC. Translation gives CASSGGTGGSPQYF.

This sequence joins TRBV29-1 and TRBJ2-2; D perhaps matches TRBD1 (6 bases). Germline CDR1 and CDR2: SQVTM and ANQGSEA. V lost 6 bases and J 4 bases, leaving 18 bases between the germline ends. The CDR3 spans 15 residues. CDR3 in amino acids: CSVAIAPGATGELFF. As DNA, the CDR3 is TGCAGCGTCGCAATTGCCCCAGGGGCCACCGGGGAGCTGTTTTTT.

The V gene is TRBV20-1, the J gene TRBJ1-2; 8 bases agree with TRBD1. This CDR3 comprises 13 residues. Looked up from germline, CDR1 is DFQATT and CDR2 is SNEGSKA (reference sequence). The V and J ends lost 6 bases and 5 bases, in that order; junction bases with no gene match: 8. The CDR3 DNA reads TGCAGTGCCCAAGGACAGGGCGCGTATGGCTACACCTTC. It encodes CSAQGQGAYGYTF.

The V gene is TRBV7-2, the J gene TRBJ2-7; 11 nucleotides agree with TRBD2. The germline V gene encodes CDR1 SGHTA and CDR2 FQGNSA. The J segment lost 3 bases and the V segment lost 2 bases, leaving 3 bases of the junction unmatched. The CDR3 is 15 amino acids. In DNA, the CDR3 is TGTGCCAGCAGCTTACGGACTAGCGGGCTCTACGAGCAGTACTTC. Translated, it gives CASSLRTSGLYEQYF.

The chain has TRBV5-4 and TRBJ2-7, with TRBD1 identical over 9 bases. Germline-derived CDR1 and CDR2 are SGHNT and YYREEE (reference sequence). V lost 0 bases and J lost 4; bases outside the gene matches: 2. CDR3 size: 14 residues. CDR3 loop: CASSLDRGHYEQYF. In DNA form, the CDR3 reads TGTGCCAGCAGCTTGGACAGGGGGCATTACGAGCAGTACTTC.

CDR3 region: CASRLSDLSYNEQFF. Written as DNA, the CDR3 is TGTGCCAGCAGGCTTAGCGATCTCTCCTACAATGAGCAGTTCTTC. The V gene is TRBV2, the J gene TRBJ2-1; D might be TRBD2 (5 bases). Germline V gene lookup returns CDR1 SNHLY and CDR2 FYNNEI. Trimming removed 6 bases from V and 0 bases from J, with 12 bases in between. The length of the CDR3 is 15 residues. The full variable domain, with the rest looked up from reference TRBV2 and TRBJ2-1, is EPEVTQTPSHQVTQMGQEVILRCVPISNHLYFYWYRQILGQKVEFLVSFYNNEISEKSEIFDDQFSVERPDGSNFTLKIRSTKLEDSAMYFCASRLSDLSYNEQFFGPGTRLTVL.

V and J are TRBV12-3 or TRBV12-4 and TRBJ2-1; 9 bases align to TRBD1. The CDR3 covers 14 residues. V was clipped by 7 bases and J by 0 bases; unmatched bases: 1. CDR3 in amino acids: CASKTGGSYNEQFF. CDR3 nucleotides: TGTGCCAGCAAGACAGGGGGCTCCTACAATGAGCAGTTCTTC.

The CDR3 region is CASSDKTSRTAIQYF. The CDR3, as DNA: TGTGCCAGCAGTGATAAGACTAGCAGAACGGCCATTCAGTACTTC. The genes are TRBV2 and TRBJ2-4; TRBD2 matches at 7 bases. CDR1 is SNHLY, CDR2 FYNNEI, per germline. V gave up 3 bases and J gave up 9 bases; unmatched junction bases: 11. The CDR3 is 15 amino acids.